There are many counts of the clone carrying this T cell receptor (beta chain). What it binds is not known. The entry originates in a study of regulatory T cells in long-lasting Graves disease. This CDR3 has 13 amino acids. V shed 6 bases and J shed 4 bases, with 12 bases lying between them. Time point noted: newly diagnosed GD, antithyroid drugs for less than 3 months. From PBMCs, RNA was extracted and then used to make the TCR library. Construction of TCR beta libraries relied on iRepertoire HTBI primers and on Arm-PCR targeting CDR3 regions. TCRdb redid the calling of the multiplex PCR reads with MiXCR, one entry per CDR3 protein. The sample gives hundreds of thousands of distinct CDR3 sequences, roughly 15% of which show up once; about 17% is in the top ten. Findings and limits, study-wide: Sampling was limited to peripheral blood rather than thyroid tissue.

The sample was also reused in another study, on T cells in Graves' hyperthyroidism and ophthalmopathy. From that second work: Patients were excluded for uncontrolled infection, other autoimmune disease, pregnancy or lactation.

This TCR was sampled from a woman aged 25 to 39 with Graves disease. The V and J genes are TRBV12-3 or TRBV12-4 and TRBJ1-1, with D perhaps matching TRBD1 (5 bases). Specimen: peripheral blood mononuclear cells (PBMCs), collected at new diagnosis, from a patient treated with antithyroid drugs. For the CDR3, the DNA is TGTGCCAGCAGAGAACAGGCGGGCACTGAAGCTTTCTTT. Protein: CASREQAGTEAFF.